These 23 T cell receptor beta chains were sequenced from one sample in a study of CD8+ T cells in alopecia areata (dated by TCRdb to the late 2010s). What this sample's time point label stands for: baseline before oral tofacitinib. The receptor library was made with the immunoSEQ multiplex PCR assay. To provide template for TCR sequencing, every sample had RNA extracted and reverse transcribed into cDNA. Entries here come from immuneACCESS through TCRdb and include only in-frame sequences with V and J called. Some clones fail to appear in such tables; in the studies checked, an unresolved V gene covers under half of the shortfall, and the cause of the remainder is unknown. In this sample the table shows about 160,000 clones, about nine tenths of which occur a single time. About 15% of the sample belongs to the ten largest clones. Sequencing was performed on CD8+ T cells sorted from blood, taken at week 0. The receptors derive from a human donor with alopecia areata.

This clone was recorded once. The V and J genes are TRBV19 and TRBJ1-5; D may be TRBD1 (5 bases). Germline V CDR1 and CDR2: LNHDA, SQIVND (reference sequence). Trimming cost V 3 bases and J 4 bases, with 10 bases left between them. The CDR3 loop spans 14 amino acids. The CDR3 nucleotides are TGTGCCAGTAGTATTATGGCAGGGAATCAGCCCCAGCATTTT. This codes for CASSIMAGNQPQHF.

The chain has TRBV7-8 and TRBJ2-5, with TRBD1 matching 10 bases. The V and J ends lost 0 bases and 4 bases, in that order; junction bases with no gene match: 5. CDR1 and CDR2 (germline): SGHVS, FQNEAQ. The CDR3 covers 16 residues. The CDR3 is CASSLASGTGVETQYF. The CDR3 region has the DNA TGTGCCAGCAGCTTAGCCTCCGGGACAGGGGTAGAGACCCAGTACTTC. The full variable domain, with the rest looked up from reference TRBV7-8 and TRBJ2-5, is GAGVSQSPRYKVAKRGQDVALRCDPISGHVSLFWYQQALGQGPEFLTYFQNEAQLDKSGLPSDRFFAERPEGSVSTLKIQRTQQEDSAVYLCASSLASGTGVETQYFGPGTRLLVL.

The chain combines TRBV18 with TRBJ2-1; 9 nucleotides match TRBD1. The V segment lost 7 bases and the J segment 2 bases; nucleotides outside the gene matches: 9. This CDR3 region has 16 residues. CDR1 and CDR2 (germline): KGHSH, LQKENI. In DNA, the CDR3 is TGTGCCAGCTGGGACAGGGTTTCAGACGCCTACAATGAGCAGTTCTTC. This encodes CASWDRVSDAYNEQFF.

This chain uses TRBV30 with TRBJ2-5, with 8 bases identical to TRBD2. In germline, CDR1 is GTSNPN, CDR2 SVGIG (reference sequence). V lost 2 bases, J lost 1 base, and 9 bases stayed unmatched. There are 16 residues in the CDR3. The CDR3 loop reads CAWSQSLAGIQETQYF. The CDR3 DNA reads as TGTGCCTGGAGTCAAAGCTTAGCGGGAATCCAAGAGACCCAGTACTTC.

The CDR3, as DNA: TGTGCCAGCAGTTTGAGCGGATTCAAGCAGTACTTC. The encoded protein is CASSLSGFKQYF. The genes are TRBV27 and TRBJ2-7, with TRBD2 as a possible D gene (5 bases). Germline CDR1 and CDR2: MNHEY and SMNVEV (reference sequence). V was trimmed by 3 bases and J by 8 bases, leaving 11 bases between them. This CDR3 region has 12 residues.

CDR3 region: CASPTRSPLAGGQEATDTQYF. Here the CDR3 DNA reads TGTGCCAGCCCTACGCGATCTCCACTAGCGGGGGGCCAGGAAGCTACAGATACGCAGTATTTT. The chain combines TRBV2 with TRBJ2-3, with 12 bases aligning to TRBD2. This CDR3 has 21 residues. Germline CDR1 reads SNHLY; CDR2 reads FYNNEI. Unmatched junction bases numbered 24, after V lost 8 bases and J lost 3 bases.

The V and J genes are TRBV5-1 and TRBJ2-1; D gene unclear. Germline V gives CDR1 SGHRS, CDR2 YFSETQ. Between the trimmed V and J ends, which lost 0 bases and 2 bases, there was a span of 12 bases. The CDR3 has 16 amino acids. CDR3 DNA sequence: TGCGCCAGCAGCTTGGGCCTAAGCGAGCCCTACAATGAGCAGTTCTTC. Translation: CASSLGLSEPYNEQFF. The variable domain in full, with the rest retrieved from reference TRBV5-1 and TRBJ2-1, is KAGVTQTPRYLIKTRGQQVTLSCSPISGHRSVSWYQQTPGQGLQFLFEYFSETQRNKGNFPGRFSGRQFSNSRSEMNVSTLELGDSALYLCASSLGLSEPYNEQFFGPGTRLTVL.

The V call is TRBV4-1, the J call TRBJ1-1, with a weak D call TRBD1 (5 bases). Trimming stripped 1 base from V and 3 bases from J, with 6 bases between. Germline loops: CDR1 MGHRA, CDR2 YSYEKL. The CDR3 is made up of 13 amino acids. Here the CDR3 reads CASSQGQHTEAFF. CDR3 coding DNA: TGCGCCAGCAGCCAAGGACAGCACACTGAAGCTTTCTTT.

The gene calls are TRBV5-1 and TRBJ2-5, with 8 bases that match TRBD1. The germline V gene has CDR1 SGHRS and CDR2 YFSETQ. The CDR3 covers 14 residues. The J segment lost 4 bases and the V segment lost 3 bases, leaving 5 bases of the junction unmatched. The chain's CDR3 is CASSSGQGPETQYF. In DNA form, the CDR3 reads TGCGCCAGCAGCTCCGGACAGGGTCCAGAGACCCAGTACTTC. Together with reference TRBV5-1 and TRBJ2-5, the CDR3 gives the full variable domain: KAGVTQTPRYLIKTRGQQVTLSCSPISGHRSVSWYQQTPGQGLQFLFEYFSETQRNKGNFPGRFSGRQFSNSRSEMNVSTLELGDSALYLCASSSGQGPETQYFGPGTRLLVL.

The chain joins TRBV5-1 to TRBJ2-7; TRBD2 agrees at 12 bases. V trimming: 4 bases; J trimming: 3 bases; junction bases outside the gene matches: 11. This CDR3 is 17 amino acids long. Per the germline V gene, CDR1 is SGHRS and CDR2 is YFSETQ. The CDR3 DNA follows: TGCGCCAGCAGCAAGACGGGACTAGCGGGCCTACTCTACGAGCAGTACTTC. It encodes CASSKTGLAGLLYEQYF.

This chain's CDR3 is CASSDPPGGENGYTF. DNA for the CDR3: TGTGCCAGCAGTGATCCCCCCGGGGGGGAAAATGGCTACACCTTC. The rearrangement joins TRBV6-1 to TRBJ1-2, with TRBD1 as a possible D gene (5 bases). The CDR3 is made up of 15 amino acids. Germline V gives CDR1 MNHNS, CDR2 SASEGT. Deletions cut 3 bases from V and 6 bases from J, with 17 bases between.

The rearrangement joins TRBV4-1 to TRBJ2-7; TRBD1 matches 7 bases. CDR1 MGHRA and CDR2 YSYEKL come from the germline V gene. The V gene end was trimmed by 2 bases and the J gene end by 5 bases; junction bases not matched to a gene: 9. CDR3 length: 15 residues. The CDR3, as DNA: TGCGCCAGCAGCCAACTGACAGGGTTGTTCGACGAGCAGTACTTC. This translates into CASSQLTGLFDEQYF.

The chain couples TRBV7-9 to TRBJ2-7; 11 bases fit TRBD2. There are 17 residues in the CDR3. Trimming at V came to 5 bases and at J to 3 bases, leaving 12 bases not matched to a gene. Germline V lookup: CDR1 SEHNR, CDR2 FQNEAQ (reference sequence). Written as DNA, the CDR3 is TGTGCCAGCAGCCCAGCTAGCGGGGGGCCTATCCTCTACGAGCAGTACTTC. This codes for CASSPASGGPILYEQYF. The entire variable domain, with the rest obtained from reference TRBV7-9 and TRBJ2-7, is as follows: DTGVSQNPRHKITKRGQNVTFRCDPISEHNRLYWYRQTLGQGPEFLTYFQNEAQLEKSRLLSDRFSAERPKGSFSTLEIQRTEQGDSAMYLCASSPASGGPILYEQYFGPGTRLTVT.

The rearrangement uses TRBV29-1 and TRBJ2-2; the D is unclear. This CDR3 spans 14 amino acids. Germline CDR1 and CDR2: SQVTM and ANQGSEA. CDR3 bases: TGCGCCTACTGGCCCACCTTTGATGGCGGGGAGCTGTTTTTT. Encoded protein: CAYWPTFDGGELFF.

This clone was detected only a few times. The rearrangement joins TRBV9 to TRBJ2-4; D might be TRBD1 or TRBD2, each matching 6 bases. V shed 1 base and J shed 8 bases, with 13 bases lying between them. Germline lookup yields CDR1 SGDLS and CDR2 YYNGEE. This CDR3 spans 14 amino acids. The CDR3 sequence is CASSVSYREDIQYF. CDR3 bases: TGTGCCAGCAGCGTATCTTACAGGGAGGACATTCAGTACTTC.

The chain uses TRBV20-1 and TRBJ2-3; D is uncertain. The CDR3 is made up of 11 amino acids. CDR1 is DFQATT and CDR2 is SNEGSKA in the germline V gene (reference sequence). The V and J ends lost 4 bases and 6 bases respectively, with 8 bases between them. The CDR3, as DNA: TGCAGTGCTAACGAGTGGGATACGCAGTATTTT. This encodes CSANEWDTQYF.

This chain connects TRBV4-1 to TRBJ2-7; 8 nucleotides line up with TRBD1. The CDR3 contains 16 residues. V shed 2 bases, J shed 1 base, and the junction held 7 bases outside the gene matches. From germline, CDR1 is MGHRA and CDR2 YSYEKL. The chain's CDR3 is CASSQSRTGLSYEQYF. CDR3 sequence (DNA): TGCGCCAGCAGCCAATCAAGGACAGGGCTTTCCTACGAGCAGTACTTC.

This clone was observed a few times. Other DNA sequences in this sample translate to the same CDR3. The CDR3 DNA reads as TGCGCCAGCAGCTTGGCACAGGGGATGACAGATACGCAGTATTTT. Translating it yields CASSLAQGMTDTQYF. V gene TRBV5-1 combines with J gene TRBJ2-3; 7 nucleotides match TRBD1. The germline CDR1 and CDR2 sequences are SGHRS and YFSETQ. The V segment lost 0 bases and the J segment 3 bases; nucleotides outside the gene matches: 4. The CDR3 spans 15 residues.

This chain links TRBV7-2 with TRBJ1-2, with D hard to call. Germline assignment: CDR1 SGHTA and CDR2 FQGNSA. The CDR3 runs to 13 residues. Deletions cut 5 bases from V and 6 bases from J, with 13 bases between. CDR3 in amino acids: CASSLRTVDGYTF. For the CDR3, the DNA is TGTGCCAGCAGCCTACGGACGGTCGATGGCTACACCTTC.

V gene TRBV12-5 combines with J gene TRBJ2-2; D gene uncertain. The CDR3 covers 18 residues. V lost 3 bases to trimming and J lost 0 bases, with 17 bases between them. From germline, CDR1 is LGHNT and CDR2 FRNRAP. CDR3 sequence (DNA): TGTGCTAGTGGTTTCGACTTGGCAGAACCAACGAACACCGGGGAGCTGTTTTTT. Translation: CASGFDLAEPTNTGELFF.

The genes are TRBV7-8 and TRBJ2-7, with TRBD2 matching over 12 bases. The length of the CDR3 is 16 residues. The ends lost 2 bases at V and 5 bases at J; junction bases unmatched: 7. The germline V gene has CDR1 SGHVS and CDR2 FQNEAQ. The CDR3 loop reads CASSLSRTSGIHEQYF. The CDR3 DNA reads TGTGCCAGCAGCTTAAGTAGGACTAGCGGGATCCACGAGCAGTACTTC.

V is TRBV7-6 and J is TRBJ2-7; 7 nucleotides match TRBD1. The CDR3 runs 13 residues. V shed 4 bases and J 5 bases; nucleotides not matched to a gene: 5. Germline loops: CDR1 SGHVS, CDR2 FNYEAQ. The CDR3 DNA follows: TGTGCCAGCAGCTCGGGACAGAGCCACGAGCAGTACTTC. It yields the protein CASSSGQSHEQYF.

The J gene is TRBJ2-1, the V gene TRBV5-1; unclear D gene. Trimming left V 0 bases short and J 4 bases short, with 8 bases between. Germline CDR1 is SGHRS and CDR2 is YFSETQ. The CDR3 is 14 amino acids. This CDR3 is CASSLASPYNEQFF. The CDR3, as DNA: TGCGCCAGCAGCTTGGCATCCCCATACAATGAGCAGTTCTTC.